Following are 20 T cell receptor beta chains from one sample sequenced in a study of radiotherapy plus CTLA-4 blockade in lung cancer. Here immunoSEQ multiplex PCR was the method, and the copy in TCRdb shows in-frame clones only, minus some. Among roughly 120,000 clones listed, more than 75% were seen once. Sequenced here: peripheral blood, sampled from a patient treated with radiotherapy plus ipilimumab. The receptors shown here come from a human donor with non-small cell lung cancer that progressed on radiotherapy plus ipilimumab. Some clones in this sample may be carry-over from other donors' samples.

The chain couples TRBV7-9 to TRBJ1-1; no firm D call. V lost 1 base, J lost 2 bases, and 8 bases lay in between. The length of the CDR3 is 14 residues. Germline V CDR1 and CDR2: SEHNR, FQNEAQ (reference sequence). In DNA, the CDR3 is TGTGCCAGCAGCTTAGTTGGCAGTAACACTGAAGCTTTCTTT. Its translation: CASSLVGSNTEAFF.

This chain joins TRBV10-3 and TRBJ2-7; tentatively, D is TRBD2 (5 bases). CDR3 length: 11 residues. The V gene's germline CDR1 is ENHRY and CDR2 SYGVKD. V was shortened by 9 bases and J by 6 bases, with 12 bases between the two germline ends. The CDR3 here is CAIYSGGEQYF. In DNA form, the CDR3 reads TGTGCCATTTACAGCGGTGGCGAGCAGTACTTC.

Remarks on this clone: Relative to the germline gene, one junction end is altered; a read error may explain this. The gene calls are TRBV4-3 and TRBJ2-3, with 8 bases that match TRBD2. CDR3 length: 16 amino acids. The germline V gene has CDR1 LGHNA and CDR2 YSLEER. The CDR3 sequence: CASSRGGTRGTDTQYF. The CDR3 DNA sequence: TGCGCCAGCAGCCGGGGGGGGACTAGGGGCACCGATACGCAGTATTTT.

CDR3 sequence: CASSLWDSSGNTIYF. The CDR3, as DNA: TGTGCCAGCTCACTCTGGGACAGCTCTGGAAACACCATATATTTT. The chain couples TRBV18 to TRBJ1-3; 7 bases line up with TRBD1. CDR3 length: 15 amino acids. Germline CDR1 and CDR2: KGHSH and LQKENI. After removal of 4 bases from V and 0 bases from J, the junction contained 3 bases not matched to a gene.

This chain uses TRBV7-9 with TRBJ1-2; 12 nucleotides line up with TRBD1. The V segment lost 5 bases and the J segment 8 bases; nucleotides outside the gene matches: 9. Germline CDR1 is SEHNR and CDR2 is FQNEAQ (reference sequence). The CDR3 is 15 amino acids. The CDR3 reads CASSLTGTGGFGYTF. CDR3 DNA: TGTGCCAGCAGCCTCACGGGGACAGGGGGCTTCGGCTACACCTTC.

CDR3 loop: CASSLEVTGYGKLFF. The DNA of the CDR3 is TGCGCCAGCAGCTTGGAAGTGACAGGGTACGGAAAACTGTTTTTT. V is TRBV5-1 and J is TRBJ1-4, with 7 bases aligning to TRBD1. The CDR3 sequence is 15 residues long. V shed 0 bases, J shed 10 bases, and the junction held 9 bases outside the gene matches. Germline assignment: CDR1 SGHRS and CDR2 YFSETQ.

This clone appeared a single time. The gene calls are TRBV4-2 and TRBJ1-5; D unclear. V lost 0 bases and J 9 bases, leaving 12 bases between the germline ends. The germline CDR1 and CDR2 sequences are LGHNA and YNFKEQ. The CDR3 has 14 amino acids. CDR3 in amino acids: CASSQERGFSPQHF. For the CDR3, the DNA is TGTGCCAGCAGCCAAGAACGTGGGTTTTCGCCCCAGCATTTT.

The chain uses TRBV6-5 and TRBJ1-1; D unresolved. The CDR3 is made up of 14 amino acids. V was clipped by 10 bases and J by 1 base, with 16 bases between them. CDR1 MNHEY and CDR2 SVGAGI come from the germline V gene. The CDR3: CATQPSDGNTEAFF. The CDR3 DNA follows: TGTGCCACCCAACCCTCCGACGGGAACACTGAAGCTTTCTTT.

The chain employs TRBV15 and TRBJ2-5; D might be TRBD2 (5 bases). V was pared by 1 base and J by 2 bases, with 11 bases between. The CDR3 loop spans 15 amino acids. The germline gives CDR1 LNHNV, CDR2 YYDKDF (reference sequence). This chain's CDR3 is CATSRATGVQETQYF. DNA for the CDR3: TGTGCCACCAGCAGAGCCACCGGGGTACAAGAGACCCAGTACTTC.

The chain joins TRBV5-1 to TRBJ2-3; tentatively, D is TRBD1 or TRBD2 (7 bases each). Deletions cut 1 base from V and 2 bases from J, with 14 bases between. Germline values: CDR1 SGHRS, CDR2 YFSETQ. This CDR3 comprises 16 residues. In DNA, the CDR3 is TGCGCCAGCAGCTTGATGGCAGGGGGGGCCACAGATACGCAGTATTTT. It encodes CASSLMAGGATDTQYF.

This chain uses TRBV28 with TRBJ2-5; TRBD2 might be the D (5 bases). The CDR3 runs 14 residues. Looked up from germline, CDR1 is MDHEN and CDR2 is SYDVKM. Trimming removed 2 bases from V and 4 bases from J, with 11 bases in between. The CDR3, as DNA: TGTGCCAGCAGTTTAGTGGGCCGGGGAGAGACCCAGTACTTC. Its protein is CASSLVGRGETQYF.

The chain uses TRBV6-5 and TRBJ1-5, with 7 bases fitting TRBD1. J was trimmed by 5 bases and V by 7 bases; bases with no gene match: 2. From germline, CDR1 is MNHEY and CDR2 SVGAGI. This CDR3 is built from 12 residues. CDR3: CASTGGYQPQHF. CDR3 nucleotide sequence: TGTGCCAGCACAGGGGGTTATCAGCCCCAGCATTTT.

This chain joins TRBV2 and TRBJ2-3; 9 nucleotides match TRBD2. In germline, CDR1 is SNHLY, CDR2 FYNNEI. J lost 2 bases, V lost 0 bases, and 6 bases had no gene match. This CDR3 is built from 17 residues. The CDR3: CASSEAGLAGYTDTQYF. The CDR3 DNA reads TGTGCCAGCAGTGAAGCGGGTCTAGCGGGGTACACAGATACGCAGTATTTT.

This clone appeared a single time. V usage is TRBV29-1 and J usage is TRBJ2-3; D not resolved. Germline V gene data show CDR1 as SQVTM and CDR2 as ANQGSEA. V lost 2 bases, J lost 1 base, and 4 bases lay in between. CDR3 length: 12 residues. DNA of the CDR3: TGCAGCGTTGAACGAGGCACAGATACGCAGTATTTT. This translates into CSVERGTDTQYF.

V is TRBV6-5 and J is TRBJ1-3; D is unclear. The V gene's germline CDR1 is MNHEY and CDR2 SVGAGI. This CDR3 has 16 residues. V shed 2 bases and J shed 0 bases, with 11 bases lying between them. In nucleotides, the CDR3 is TGTGCCAGCAGTTACAAGGGATCGTACTCTGGAAACACCATATATTTT. Encoded protein: CASSYKGSYSGNTIYF.

In this sample, this clone turned up once. The chain combines TRBV29-1 with TRBJ2-4; tentatively, D is TRBD2 (5 bases). V shed 3 bases and J shed 7 bases, with 10 bases lying between them. CDR3 length: 12 residues. Per germline, CDR1 SQVTM and CDR2 ANQGSEA. The CDR3 here is CSVDGVGNIQYF. CDR3 bases: TGCAGCGTTGACGGGGTTGGGAACATTCAGTACTTC. Filled out from reference TRBV29-1 and TRBJ2-4, the complete variable domain reads SAVISQKPSRDICQRGTSLTIQCQVDSQVTMMFWYRQQPGQSLTLIATANQGSEATYESGFVIDKFPISRPNLTFSTLTVSNMSPEDSSIYLCSVDGVGNIQYFGAGTRLSVL.

The rearrangement uses TRBV6-5 and TRBJ2-3, with D perhaps TRBD1 or TRBD2 (6 bases each). V gave up 3 bases and J gave up 6 bases, with 13 bases separating them. Germline lookup yields CDR1 MNHEY and CDR2 SVGAGI. The CDR3 totals 14 residues. Here the CDR3 DNA reads TGTGCCAGCAGTTATTTGCCGGGGGCCGATACGCAGTATTTT. Translating it yields CASSYLPGADTQYF.

The V call is TRBV5-1, the J call TRBJ1-1; D might be TRBD1 (5 bases). Trimming took 1 base from V and 8 from J, leaving 15 bases between them. Per germline, CDR1 SGHRS and CDR2 YFSETQ. CDR3 length equals 14 residues. The CDR3 DNA follows: TGCGCCAGCAGCTTGATTGGGACGACCAGCGAAGCTTTCTTT. Its protein is CASSLIGTTSEAFF.

This clone was counted once. The chain recombines TRBV18 with TRBJ2-7, with 7 bases aligning to TRBD1. The CDR3 is 15 residues long. V shed 6 bases, J shed 0 bases, and the junction held 8 bases outside the gene matches. In germline, CDR1 is KGHSH, CDR2 LQKENI. CDR3 amino acids: CASSTMTGSSYEQYF. CDR3 DNA sequence: TGTGCCAGCTCCACGATGACAGGGAGCTCCTACGAGCAGTACTTC.

This clone has more than one count but fewer than ten. The rearrangement uses TRBV4-2 and TRBJ2-3; 14 nucleotides agree with TRBD2. The ends lost 3 bases at V and 1 base at J; junction bases unmatched: 6. CDR3 length: 18 amino acids. Germline CDR1 reads LGHNA; CDR2 reads YNFKEQ. The DNA of the CDR3 is TGTGCCAGCAGCCAGACTAGCGGGGGGGCGGTTGGCACAGATACGCAGTATTTT. Amino acid sequence: CASSQTSGGAVGTDTQYF.